A selection of T cell receptor beta chains follows, all from one sample in a study of a mutant IDH1 vaccine in newly diagnosed glioma. Their antigens remain unidentified. Using immunoSEQ multiplex PCR, the repertoire was profiled, and TCRdb retains in-frame clones only, with some absent. The sample includes approximately 81,000 clones, 65% to 90% of them seen just once. The sample here was PBMCs, taken from a glioma patient whose treatment included an IDH1 peptide vaccine. These receptors all come from a man aged 25-45 years with glioma. Some clones in this sample may be carry-over from other donors' samples. Both conserved end residues are part of each CDR3. Each record gives: D gene, V gene, clone size, J gene, CDR3 DNA, CDR3 protein. The D gene is left open where the match is weak. Clone size is given for some rows only: seen once, a few or many times, or a class if the clone is expanded.

.,TRBV27,.,TRBJ2-7,TGTGCCAGCAGGGTCTCGGAGCGGGTTTCCTACGAGCAGTACTTC,CASRVSERVSYEQYF
.,TRBV7-3,.,TRBJ2-3,TGTGCCAGCAGCACCTCGGGATCTAGCACAGATACGCAGTATTTT,CASSTSGSSTDTQYF
.,TRBV9,few,TRBJ2-7,TGTGCCAGCAGCGTAGGGACATTCTCCTACGAGCAGTACTTC,CASSVGTFSYEQYF
.,TRBV18,.,TRBJ2-1,TGTGCCAGCTCACCTGGACCAGTCTCCTACAATGAGCAGTTCTTC,CASSPGPVSYNEQFF
TRBD1,TRBV9,.,TRBJ2-7,TGTGCCAGCAGCGCGACCGGGACAGATAACTACGAGCAGTACTTC,CASSATGTDNYEQYF
TRBD1,TRBV7-9,.,TRBJ1-5,TGTGCCAGCAGCTCGACAGGGGGGAATCAGCCCCAGCATTTT,CASSSTGGNQPQHF
.,TRBV5-1,.,TRBJ2-3,TGCGCCAGCAGCTTGGGCCCGGTCGGGACAGATACGCAGTATTTT,CASSLGPVGTDTQYF
TRBD1,TRBV5-6,.,TRBJ2-7,TGTGCCAGCAGCTTGGGGACAGGGGGCCTCTACGAGCAGTACTTC,CASSLGTGGLYEQYF
TRBD1,TRBV12-5,.,TRBJ2-4,TGTGCTAGTGGTTTAGCCACAGACAGGGATTTAGCCAAAAACATTCAGTACTTC,CASGLATDRDLAKNIQYF
TRBD1,TRBV9,.,TRBJ2-1,TGTGCCAGCACCAAACAGGGGACGGGGTTAAATGAGCAGTTCTTC,CASTKQGTGLNEQFF
TRBD1,TRBV2,.,TRBJ1-1,TGTGCCAGCAGACCGGACAGGCTCAACACTGAAGCTTTCTTT,CASRPDRLNTEAFF
.,TRBV6-1,.,TRBJ2-7,TGTGCCAGCAGTGAGTGGTCGGGGGCCTACGAGCAGTACTTC,CASSEWSGAYEQYF
.,TRBV29-1,.,TRBJ2-1,TGCAGCGTGTTGTGGAACAATGAGCAGTTCTTC,CSVLWNNEQFF
.,TRBV7-9,.,TRBJ1-1,TGTGCCAGCAGCCGGGCGGCGGGGTCGGACACTGAAGCTTTCTTT,CASSRAAGSDTEAFF
.,TRBV11-3,.,TRBJ1-2,TGTGCCAGCAGCACACTTGGGAACCGGGGCTACACCTTC,CASSTLGNRGYTF
.,TRBV9,.,TRBJ2-7,TGTGCCAGCAGCTACCGGACAGCCAAAATCTACGAGCAGTACTTC,CASSYRTAKIYEQYF
TRBD1,TRBV4-1,once,TRBJ2-2,TGCGCCAGCAGCCAAGAGGTGGGGACAGGGGCGGGCGGGGAGCTGTTTTTT,CASSQEVGTGAGGELFF
TRBD1,TRBV7-8,.,TRBJ2-5,TGTGCCAGCAGCCTAAACAGGGGCTTAGGAGAGACCCAGTACTTC,CASSLNRGLGETQYF
TRBD1,TRBV7-7,.,TRBJ2-5,TGTGCCAGCAGCTTAGGAGGGGGCGGAGAGACCCAGTACTTC,CASSLGGGGETQYF
.,TRBV9,.,TRBJ1-3,TGTGCCAGCAGGTACAGTCCTGCTGGAAACACCATATATTTT,CASRYSPAGNTIYF
.,TRBV14,.,TRBJ2-5,TGTGCCAGCAGCCAAGGAACCCACTTCGGGGAGACCCAGTACTTC,CASSQGTHFGETQYF
.,TRBV7-9,once,TRBJ1-2,TGTGCCAGCAGCTCACCTAACTATGGCTACACCTTC,CASSSPNYGYTF
.,TRBV5-1,.,TRBJ2-5,TGCGCCAGTAGGGGATTGGAAACCCAGTACTTC,CASRGLETQYF
.,TRBV7-9,.,TRBJ1-1,TGTGCCAGCAGCCCGGGACTGTCGGAAGTTAGGACTTTCTTT,CASSPGLSEVRTFF
.,TRBV5-4,.,TRBJ2-3,TGTGCCAGCGCCCTTAGCCAAAACCCCGGGGATACGCAGTATTTT,CASALSQNPGDTQYF
.,TRBV15,.,TRBJ1-4,TGTGCCACCAGCAGAGATCGAGGACAGATTAATGAAAAACTGTTTTTT,CATSRDRGQINEKLFF